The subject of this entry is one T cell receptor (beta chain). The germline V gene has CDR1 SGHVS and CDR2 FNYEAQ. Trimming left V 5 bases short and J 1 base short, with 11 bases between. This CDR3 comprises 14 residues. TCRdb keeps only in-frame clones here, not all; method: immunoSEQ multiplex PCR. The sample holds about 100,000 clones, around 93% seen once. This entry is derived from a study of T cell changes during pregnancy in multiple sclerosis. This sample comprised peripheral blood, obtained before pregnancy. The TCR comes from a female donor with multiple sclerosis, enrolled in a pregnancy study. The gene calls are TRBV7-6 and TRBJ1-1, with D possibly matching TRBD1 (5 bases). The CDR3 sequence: CASSLPQGNTEAFF. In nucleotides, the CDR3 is TGTGCCAGCAGCCTACCTCAGGGGAACACTGAAGCTTTCTTT.